This entry is about one TCR beta chain. Its antigen is undetermined. These data come from a study of T cell repertoires in cytomegalovirus infection. About the study: Used in the study were CMV epitopes, some recently identified and HLA-C-restricted, others well-studied and HLA-B-restricted. Public TCR beta signature analysis indicated the presence of both CMV infection and matching HLA type.

The CDR3 sequence is 15 residues long. Germline values: CDR1 MRHNA, CDR2 SNTAGT. Unmatched junction bases numbered 3, after V lost 4 bases and J lost 3 bases. TCRdb analysed the reads with MiXCR anew, one entry per CDR3 protein. The repertoire holds about 310,000 distinct CDR3 sequences, with around 25% as singletons. Broader study findings: HLA-C-restricted TCR beta clonotypes specific for CMV led the ex vivo response. People with CMV and the relevant HLA were identified by cumulative public TCR beta family frequency.

The gene calls are TRBV6-4 and TRBJ2-5, with 12 bases that match TRBD1. Source: cultured PBMCs, taken from culture after CMV antigen stimulation. This clonotype was sampled from a human donor in good health (CMV status not recorded). Some clones in this sample may be carry-over from other donors' samples. In DNA form, the CDR3 reads TGTGCCAGCAGTGCCGGGACAGGGGGCGAAGAGACCCAGTACTTC. This encodes CASSAGTGGEETQYF.